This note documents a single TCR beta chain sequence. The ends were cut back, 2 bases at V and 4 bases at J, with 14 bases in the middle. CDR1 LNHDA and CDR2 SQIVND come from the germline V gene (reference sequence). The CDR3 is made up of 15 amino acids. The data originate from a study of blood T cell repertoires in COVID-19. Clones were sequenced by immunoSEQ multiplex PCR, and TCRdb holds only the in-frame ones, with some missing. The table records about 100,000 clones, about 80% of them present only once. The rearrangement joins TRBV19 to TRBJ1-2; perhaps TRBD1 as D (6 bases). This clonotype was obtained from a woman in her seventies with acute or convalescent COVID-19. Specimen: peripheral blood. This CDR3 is CASSIRQDTRYGYTF. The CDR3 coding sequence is TGTGCCAGTAGTATACGACAGGATACCCGCTATGGCTACACCTTC.